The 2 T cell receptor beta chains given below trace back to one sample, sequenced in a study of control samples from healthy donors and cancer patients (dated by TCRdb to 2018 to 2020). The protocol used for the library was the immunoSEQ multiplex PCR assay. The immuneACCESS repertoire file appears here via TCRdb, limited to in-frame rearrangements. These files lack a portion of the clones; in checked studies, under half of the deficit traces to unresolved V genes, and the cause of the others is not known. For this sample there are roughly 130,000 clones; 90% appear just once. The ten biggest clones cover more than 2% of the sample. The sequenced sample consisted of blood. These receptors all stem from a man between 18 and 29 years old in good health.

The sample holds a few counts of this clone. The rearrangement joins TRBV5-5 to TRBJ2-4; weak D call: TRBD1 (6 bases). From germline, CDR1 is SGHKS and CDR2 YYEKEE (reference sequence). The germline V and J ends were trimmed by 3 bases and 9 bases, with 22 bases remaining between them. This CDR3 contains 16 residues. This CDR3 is CASSSTPTGHAVIQYF. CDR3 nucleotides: TGTGCCAGCAGCTCAACCCCGACAGGACATGCGGTCATTCAGTACTTC.

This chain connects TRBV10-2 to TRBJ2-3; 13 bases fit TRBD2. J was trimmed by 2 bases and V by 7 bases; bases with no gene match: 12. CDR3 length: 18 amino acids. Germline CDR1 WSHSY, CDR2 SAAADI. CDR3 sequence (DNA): TGCGCCAGCAATATTCCGGGACTAGCGGGACGGGCCACAGATACGCAGTATTTT. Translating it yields CASNIPGLAGRATDTQYF.